This T cell receptor (beta chain) is drawn from a study of blood T cell repertoires in COVID-19 (dated by TCRdb to the early 2020s). Study-level background: Samples covering the acute and convalescent phases of COVID-19 were provided by collaborators in the United States, Italy and Spain. The material from the prospective study consisted of cDNA or gDNA derived from T cells, B-cell-depleted T cells, or PBMCs. Subjects who had been exposed to COVID-19, were actively infected with it, or had recovered from it provided the deeply sampled blood TCRbeta repertoires that made up the dataset. The samples were drawn from two sources: the first 160 participants of the ongoing ImmuneRACE study, and about 1,300 subjects contributed by 6 global collaborators. The repertoires were released in a freely available public database meant as a resource for research on the immune response to SARS-CoV-2. Nearly every sample came with metadata listing a de-identified subject ID, COVID-19 status, age in years and sex. Where available, HLA class I and class II types were taken from metadata supplied by the sample provider and were not determined by assay-based typing. Broader findings and caveats from the paper: How much clinical and demographic metadata was included differed by source and by participant, and the metadata was provided uncurated.

Note on this clone: Its binding antigen is unknown. Base qualities are missing; no much larger clone stands one base away.

TCRbeta CDR3 regions were amplified from genomic DNA using the immunoSEQ Assay, a bias-controlled multiplex PCR. Concerning the study's data processing: Nucleated cell counts per sample were estimated from amplification of reference gene primers within the assay. Sequence reads were collapsed and filtered to measure the absolute abundance of every unique TCRbeta CDR3 rearrangement. Productive Simpson clonality was computed per sample as the square root of Simpson's diversity index over productive rearrangements. TCRdb provides this immuneACCESS table in a form limited to in-frame rearrangements. Some clones are lacking; in checked studies, under half of them reflect an unresolved V gene, and why the rest are absent is not known. V and J calls and clone size come straight from that table; D and trimming were deduced from the DNA. The table for this sample lists about 440,000 clones; about 90% of them were counted only once. Around 0.6% of the sample lies in the top ten.

There are 15 amino acids in the CDR3, from cysteine to phenylalanine inclusive. Left in the record is the CDR3 DNA by itself, 45 bases read in frame from the first base. A distance of 13 bases separates the germline ends of V and J, which lose 1 base and 4 bases respectively. The germline V gene yields SNHLY for CDR1 and FYNNEI for CDR2. In the prospective study, participants were roughly 18 to 89 years old, resided in about two dozen geographic areas of the United States, and were enrolled through a virtual design. In the prospective study, participants were assigned to cohorts based on the clinical history participants reported in a screening survey and a study questionnaire. Recovered participants in ImmuneRACE Cohort 3 were defined as having two consecutive negative NP/OP PCR tests, clearance from a healthcare professional, or resolution of symptoms. In the prospective study, whole blood, serum and a nasopharyngeal or oropharyngeal swab were collected from each participant by mobile phlebotomists. Participants in the prospective study had the option to provide additional blood draws and questionnaires over a roughly 2-month period. Before DNA extraction, blood samples from the prospective study were shipped at room temperature or frozen.

The origin of this receptor is a man aged 18 to 29 who had recovered from COVID-19. In this chain, TRBV2 is recombined with TRBJ1-1, with the D gene not confidently named. The sample comprised PBMCs or T cells enriched from blood (not recorded which). In nucleotide form, the sequence is TGTGCCAGCAGTGAAGGGAGGACGGGAATCACTGAAGCTTTCTTT. The resulting protein is CASSEGRTGITEAFF.